Listed below are T cell receptor beta chains from one sample, sequenced in a study of T cell responses to AZD1222 COVID-19 vaccine. TCRdb's copy holds only in-frame clones and misses some; the assay was immunoSEQ multiplex PCR. The sample shows 75,000 to 80,000 clones, 90% of them seen only once. The sequences come from peripheral blood, collected 28 days after the second AZD1222 dose. The receptors originated from an adult who received the AZD1222 COVID-19 vaccine. Each CDR3 is given with its conserved first and last residue. Fields, in order: J gene, clone size, CDR3 length, V gene, D gene, CDR3 DNA, CDR3 protein. D genes are given only for firm matches. The size entry is marked missing in some rows and otherwise reads once, few, many or a size class.

TRBJ2-6	-	19	TRBV19	TRBD1	TGTGCCAGTAGTATTCCAGGGGACAGGGTAACCTCTGGGGCCAACGTCCTGACTTTC	CASSIPGDRVTSGANVLTF
TRBJ2-1	once	14	TRBV27	-	TGTGCCAGCGGGGGAGCGGGCTCCTACAATGAGCAGTTCTTC	CASGGAGSYNEQFF
TRBJ1-1	-	13	TRBV30	-	TGTGCCTGGAGTCTGGGCAGGAACACTGAAGCTTTCTTT	CAWSLGRNTEAFF
TRBJ2-5	-	13	TRBV18	-	TGTGCCAGCTCACGGGACAACGGGGAGACCCAGTACTTC	CASSRDNGETQYF
TRBJ2-3	once	15	TRBV19	TRBD1	TGTGCCAGTAGTACCCGACAGGGGTACACAGATACGCAGTATTTT	CASSTRQGYTDTQYF
TRBJ2-7	once	17	TRBV27	TRBD1	TGTGCCAGCAGTTTTAGTAGAATTGACAGGGAAATCAACGAGCAGTACTTC	CASSFSRIDREINEQYF
TRBJ2-3	-	13	TRBV30	-	TGTGCCTGGAGCTCGAGGGGTGCAGATACGCAGTATTTT	CAWSSRGADTQYF
TRBJ2-1	-	15	TRBV9	TRBD2	TGTGCCAGCAGACCCCCCAGCGGGGGGGCCTTTGAGCAGTTCTTC	CASRPPSGGAFEQFF
TRBJ2-7	-	12	TRBV12-3/TRBV12-4	-	TGTGCCAGCAGTCTCTCTTGGGGCGAGCAGTACTTC	CASSLSWGEQYF
TRBJ1-1	once	14	TRBV4-3	-	TGCGCCAGCACTGTTACCCAGGGAGGCGCTGAAGCTTTCTTT	CASTVTQGGAEAFF
TRBJ2-7	-	13	TRBV12-3/TRBV12-4	-	TGTGCCAGCAGCCCCGACATGACCTACGAGCAGTACTTC	CASSPDMTYEQYF
TRBJ1-2	-	15	TRBV5-4	-	TGTGCCACCGCGCCCCCTCGGCAGGGTGGTTATGGCTACACCTTC	CATAPPRQGGYGYTF
TRBJ2-5	-	17	TRBV30	TRBD2	TGTGCCTGGAGTGTAGACGCGGGGGGAACCTATAAAGAGACCCAGTACTTC	CAWSVDAGGTYKETQYF
TRBJ2-7	-	15	TRBV9	-	TGTGCCAGCAGCGTAGGGGGGGCCATGACGGACGAGCAGTACTTC	CASSVGGAMTDEQYF
TRBJ1-1	-	15	TRBV5-6	-	TGTGCCAGCAGCTTGTGGGCCAGGACGAACACTGAAGCTTTCTTT	CASSLWARTNTEAFF
TRBJ1-6	-	10	TRBV20-1	-	TGCAGTGCTGAGGAATCACCCCTCCACTTT	CSAEESPLHF
TRBJ1-2	-	12	TRBV12-3/TRBV12-4	TRBD1	TGTGCCAGCAGCCGGACAGGGGGAGGCTACACCTTC	CASSRTGGGYTF
TRBJ1-2	once	12	TRBV6-4	-	TGTGCCAGCAGTGACAGGACTGGAAGCTACACCTTC	CASSDRTGSYTF
TRBJ1-2	-	14	TRBV3-1/TRBV3-2	-	TGTGCCAGCAGCCAAGACAGCTACAAAGGAGGCTACACCTTC	CASSQDSYKGGYTF
TRBJ2-5	once	17	TRBV23-1	TRBD2	TGCGCCAGCAGTCACTCCGGGACTAGCGGGGAGCAAGAGACCCAGTACTTC	CASSHSGTSGEQETQYF
TRBJ2-1	-	16	TRBV7-8	TRBD2	TGTGCCAGCAGCTTAGAGCTAGCGGGGGGGCCTAATGAGCAGTTCTTC	CASSLELAGGPNEQFF
TRBJ1-4	-	17	TRBV4-3	-	TGCGCCAGCAGCCAAGTCACAATTCGTGCAACTAATGAAAAACTGTTTTTT	CASSQVTIRATNEKLFF
TRBJ1-3	-	16	TRBV27	-	TGTGCCAGCAGTTTGGGAGAGGGCCACTACGGAAACACCATATATTTT	CASSLGEGHYGNTIYF
TRBJ2-2	-	16	TRBV3-1/TRBV3-2	TRBD1	TGTGCCAGCAGCCAACAGACAGGGCCTAACACCGGGGAGCTGTTTTTT	CASSQQTGPNTGELFF
TRBJ1-1	-	13	TRBV19	TRBD1	TGTGCCGCACAGGGGTTCCAGAACACTGAAGCTTTCTTT	CAAQGFQNTEAFF
TRBJ2-6	-	16	TRBV15	-	TGTGCCACCAGCGGGGGACAATTCTCTGGGGCCAACGTCCTGACTTTC	CATSGGQFSGANVLTF
TRBJ1-2	-	14	TRBV5-1	-	TGCGCCAGCGCCCCAAGGACAGAGAACTATGGCTACACCTTC	CASAPRTENYGYTF
TRBJ2-5	once	16	TRBV6-5	TRBD2	TGTGCCAGCAGTTACGGAGCGGGGGGCGAGGGAGAGACCCAGTACTTC	CASSYGAGGEGETQYF
TRBJ1-5	-	16	TRBV5-8	-	TGTGCCAGCAGCTTGGCCGGAAAACGTTCCAATCAGCCCCAGCATTTT	CASSLAGKRSNQPQHF
TRBJ2-2	-	18	TRBV7-2	TRBD2	TGTGCCAGCAGCTTTAGGGCCCTCGACGGGGGGAGGACCGGGGAGCTGTTTTTT	CASSFRALDGGRTGELFF
TRBJ2-4	once	12	TRBV28	-	TGTGCCAGCAGTCCACTGACATCCATTCAGTACTTC	CASSPLTSIQYF
TRBJ1-5	once	12	TRBV7-9	-	TGTGCCAGCAGCTTAGGGTATCAGCCCCAGCATTTT	CASSLGYQPQHF
TRBJ1-3	-	13	TRBV7-2	-	TGTGCCAGCAGTGTCGGTTCTGGAAACACCATATATTTT	CASSVGSGNTIYF
TRBJ1-5	-	16	TRBV19	TRBD1	TGTGCCAGTAACGGCCAAGGACAGGGCGGCAATCAGCCCCAGCATTTT	CASNGQGQGGNQPQHF
TRBJ2-5	-	16	TRBV27	TRBD1	TGTGCCAGCAGTTTAGCAAGGACAGGGGGGTTGGAGACCCAGTACTTC	CASSLARTGGLETQYF
TRBJ2-7	few	15	TRBV5-4	TRBD1	TGTGCCAGCAGCCCCCGACAGGGGGCGTTGGCCGAGCAGTACTTC	CASSPRQGALAEQYF
TRBJ2-5	-	16	TRBV19	-	TGTGCCAGTAGTATTATCGGCCGGACGAACCAAGAGACCCAGTACTTC	CASSIIGRTNQETQYF
TRBJ1-4	-	13	TRBV10-3	-	TGTGCCAGCAGGGAGGCCCGGGAGGAAAAACTGTTTTTT	CASREAREEKLFF
TRBJ2-7	-	15	TRBV7-9	TRBD1	TGTGCCAGCAGCGCGGGACAGGGGACTTTGTACGAGCAGTACTTC	CASSAGQGTLYEQYF
TRBJ2-2	-	14	TRBV29-1	TRBD1	TGCAGCGCTCGGACAGGGAGTAACACCGGGGAGCTGTTTTTT	CSARTGSNTGELFF
TRBJ1-2	-	15	TRBV10-3	-	TGTGCCATCAGGGCCTACAGGGAGGGTAACTATGGCTACACCTTC	CAIRAYREGNYGYTF